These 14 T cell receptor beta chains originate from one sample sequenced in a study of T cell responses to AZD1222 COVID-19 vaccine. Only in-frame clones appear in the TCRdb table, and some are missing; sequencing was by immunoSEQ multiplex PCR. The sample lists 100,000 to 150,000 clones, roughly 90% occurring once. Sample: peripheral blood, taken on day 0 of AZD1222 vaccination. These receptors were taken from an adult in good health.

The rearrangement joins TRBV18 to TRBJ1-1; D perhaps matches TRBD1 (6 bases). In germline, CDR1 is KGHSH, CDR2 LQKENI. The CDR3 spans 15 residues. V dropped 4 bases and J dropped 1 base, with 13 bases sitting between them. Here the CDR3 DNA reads TGTGCCAGCTCACACACAGGGAACGGGAACACTGAAGCTTTCTTT. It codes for CASSHTGNGNTEAFF. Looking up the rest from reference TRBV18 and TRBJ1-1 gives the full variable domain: NAGVMQNPRHLVRRRGQEARLRCSPMKGHSHVYWYRQLPEEGLKFMVYLQKENIIDESGMPKERFSAEFPKEGPSILRIQQVVRGDSAAYFCASSHTGNGNTEAFFGQGTRLTVV.

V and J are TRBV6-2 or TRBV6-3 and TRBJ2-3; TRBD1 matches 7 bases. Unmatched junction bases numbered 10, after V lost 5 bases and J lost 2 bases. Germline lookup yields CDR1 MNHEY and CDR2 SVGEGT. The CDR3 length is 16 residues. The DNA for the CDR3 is TGTGCCAGCAGTGACCGGACAGGTGGGATCACAGATACGCAGTATTTT. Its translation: CASSDRTGGITDTQYF.

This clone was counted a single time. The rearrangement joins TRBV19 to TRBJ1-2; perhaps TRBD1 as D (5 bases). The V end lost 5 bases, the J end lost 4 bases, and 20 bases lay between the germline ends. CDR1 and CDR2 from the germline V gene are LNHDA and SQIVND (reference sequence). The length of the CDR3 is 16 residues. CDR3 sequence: CASSSQAGDTTYGYTF. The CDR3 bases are TGTGCCAGTAGTTCCCAGGCGGGGGATACGACCTATGGCTACACCTTC.

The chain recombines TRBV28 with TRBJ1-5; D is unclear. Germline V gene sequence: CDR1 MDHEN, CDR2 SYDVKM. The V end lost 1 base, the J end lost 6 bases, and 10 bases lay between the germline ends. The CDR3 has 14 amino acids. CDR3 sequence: CASSLFQERQPQHF. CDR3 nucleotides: TGTGCCAGCAGTTTATTTCAGGAACGTCAGCCCCAGCATTTT.

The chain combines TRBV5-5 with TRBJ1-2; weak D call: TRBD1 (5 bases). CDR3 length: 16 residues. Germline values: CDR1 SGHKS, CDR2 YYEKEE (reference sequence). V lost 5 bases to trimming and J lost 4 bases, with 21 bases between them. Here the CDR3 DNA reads TGTGCCAGCAGTCCGGGGCCGGGGACGGCTCTCTATGGCTACACCTTC. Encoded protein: CASSPGPGTALYGYTF.

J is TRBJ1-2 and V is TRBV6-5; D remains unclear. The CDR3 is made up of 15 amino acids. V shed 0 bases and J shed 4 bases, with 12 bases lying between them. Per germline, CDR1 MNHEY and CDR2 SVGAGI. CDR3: CASSYSSLGGYGYTF. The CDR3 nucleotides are TGTGCCAGCAGTTACTCCTCCCTTGGTGGCTATGGCTACACCTTC.

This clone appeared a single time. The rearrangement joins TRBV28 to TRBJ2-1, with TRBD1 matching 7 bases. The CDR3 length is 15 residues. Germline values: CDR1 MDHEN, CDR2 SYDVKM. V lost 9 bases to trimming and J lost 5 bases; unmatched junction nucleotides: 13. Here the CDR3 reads CASTPGQPAHNEQFF. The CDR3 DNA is TGTGCCAGTACCCCGGGACAGCCGGCCCACAATGAGCAGTTCTTC.

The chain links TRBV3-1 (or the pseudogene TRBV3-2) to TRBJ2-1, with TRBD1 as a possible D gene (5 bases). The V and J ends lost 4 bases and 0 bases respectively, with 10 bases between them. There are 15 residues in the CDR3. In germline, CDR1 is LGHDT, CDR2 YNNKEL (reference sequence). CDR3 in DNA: TGTGCCAGCAGCCCAGGGCTAGACTCCTACAATGAGCAGTTCTTC. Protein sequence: CASSPGLDSYNEQFF.

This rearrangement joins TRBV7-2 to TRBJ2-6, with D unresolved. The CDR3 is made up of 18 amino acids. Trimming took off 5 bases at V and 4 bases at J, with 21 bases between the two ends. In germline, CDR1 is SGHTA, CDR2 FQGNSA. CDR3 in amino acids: CASSPRTGLILGANVLTF. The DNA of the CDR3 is TGTGCCAGCAGCCCGCGGACCGGTTTGATCCTCGGGGCCAACGTCCTGACTTTC. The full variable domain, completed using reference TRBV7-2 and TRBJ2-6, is GAGVSQSPSNKVTEKGKDVELRCDPISGHTALYWYRQSLGQGLEFLIYFQGNSAPDKSGLPSDRFSAERTGGSVSTLTIQRTQQEDSAVYLCASSPRTGLILGANVLTFGAGSRLTVL.

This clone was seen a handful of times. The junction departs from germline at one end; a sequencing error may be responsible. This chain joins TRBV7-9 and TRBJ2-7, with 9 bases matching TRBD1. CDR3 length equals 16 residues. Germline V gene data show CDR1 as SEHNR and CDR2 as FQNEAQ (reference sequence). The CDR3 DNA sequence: TGTGCCAGCAGGCCACCCACCGGGACAGGGTCCTCCGAGCAGTACTTC. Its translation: CASRPPTGTGSSEQYF.

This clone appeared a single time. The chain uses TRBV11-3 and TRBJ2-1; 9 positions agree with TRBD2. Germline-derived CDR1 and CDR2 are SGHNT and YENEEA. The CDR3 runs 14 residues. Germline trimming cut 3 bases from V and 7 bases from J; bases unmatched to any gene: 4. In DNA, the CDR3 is TGTGCCAGCAGCTTCGCGGGGGGGCGGAATGAGCAGTTCTTC. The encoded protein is CASSFAGGRNEQFF.

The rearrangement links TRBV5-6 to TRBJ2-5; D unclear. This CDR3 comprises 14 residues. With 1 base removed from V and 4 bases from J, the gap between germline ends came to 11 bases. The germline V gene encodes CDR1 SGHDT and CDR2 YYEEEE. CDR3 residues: CASSLRPDGETQYF. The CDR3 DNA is TGTGCCAGCAGCTTGCGGCCTGATGGAGAGACCCAGTACTTC.

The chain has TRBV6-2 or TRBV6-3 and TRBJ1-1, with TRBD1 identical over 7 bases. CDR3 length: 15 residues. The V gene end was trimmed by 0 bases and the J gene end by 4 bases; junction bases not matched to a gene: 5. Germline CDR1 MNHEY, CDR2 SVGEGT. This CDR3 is CASSYSTGSGTEAFF. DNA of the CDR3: TGTGCCAGCAGTTACTCGACAGGGTCGGGCACTGAAGCTTTCTTT.

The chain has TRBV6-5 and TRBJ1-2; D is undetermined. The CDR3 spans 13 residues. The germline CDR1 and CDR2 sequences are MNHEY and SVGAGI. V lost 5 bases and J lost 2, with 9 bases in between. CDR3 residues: CASSLQINYGYTF. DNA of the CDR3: TGTGCCAGCAGTCTACAGATAAACTATGGCTACACCTTC.